This is a list of T cell receptor beta chains from one sample in a study of blood T cell repertoires in COVID-19. Produced via immunoSEQ multiplex PCR; TCRdb's table is partial and in-frame only. The sample holds 80,000 to 95,000 clones, less than 85% seen once. The sequencing sample was made of peripheral blood. The receptors derive from a man older than 75 with acute or convalescent COVID-19. Both conserved end residues are part of each CDR3. A D gene is named only where the DNA matches it firmly. A row's size may be missing; if present it is once, few, many or a size class.

J gene: TRBJ2-5; clone size: .; D gene: TRBD2; CDR3 length: 17; V gene: TRBV9; CDR3 DNA: TGTGCCAGCAGCGTATCCCTAGCGGGAGAGAACCAAGAGACCCAGTACTTC; CDR3 protein: CASSVSLAGENQETQYF
J gene: TRBJ2-7; clone size: .; D gene: TRBD1; CDR3 length: 16; V gene: TRBV24-1; CDR3 DNA: TGTGCCACCAGTGACTCATCAACAGGGGGTGGGTACGAGCAGTACTTC; CDR3 protein: CATSDSSTGGGYEQYF
J gene: TRBJ2-5; clone size: .; D gene: .; CDR3 length: 12; V gene: TRBV10-3; CDR3 DNA: TGTGCCATCAGTGAGGCTAAAGAGACCCAGTACTTC; CDR3 protein: CAISEAKETQYF
J gene: TRBJ2-7; clone size: .; D gene: TRBD2; CDR3 length: 14; V gene: TRBV29-1; CDR3 DNA: TGCAGCGGCCAACTAGCGGGAGGGCCGAAAGAGCAGTACTTC; CDR3 protein: CSGQLAGGPKEQYF
J gene: TRBJ1-1; clone size: .; D gene: .; CDR3 length: 14; V gene: TRBV19; CDR3 DNA: TGTGCCAGTAACCGAGACAGTCTGGTCACTGAAGCTTTCTTT; CDR3 protein: CASNRDSLVTEAFF
J gene: TRBJ1-1; clone size: .; D gene: .; CDR3 length: 15; V gene: TRBV6-5; CDR3 DNA: TGTGCCAGCAACCTCAGGGGTGCAATGAACACTGAAGCTTTCTTT; CDR3 protein: CASNLRGAMNTEAFF
J gene: TRBJ2-7; clone size: .; D gene: TRBD2; CDR3 length: 16; V gene: TRBV5-1; CDR3 DNA: TGCGCCAGCAGCGCGGGACTAGGTCCCTCCGGTTACGAGCAGTACTTC; CDR3 protein: CASSAGLGPSGYEQYF
J gene: TRBJ2-7; clone size: once; D gene: TRBD1; CDR3 length: 16; V gene: TRBV7-8; CDR3 DNA: TGTGCCAGCAGCTCCCAGGGGGCTTCTACCTTCTACGAGCAGTACTTC; CDR3 protein: CASSSQGASTFYEQYF
J gene: TRBJ2-3; clone size: .; D gene: TRBD1; CDR3 length: 15; V gene: TRBV30; CDR3 DNA: TGTGCCTGGAGTCTAACAGGGGACGGCACAGATACGCAGTATTTT; CDR3 protein: CAWSLTGDGTDTQYF
J gene: TRBJ1-2; clone size: once; D gene: .; CDR3 length: 13; V gene: TRBV5-1; CDR3 DNA: TGCGCCAGCAGCCTCCGGCCAGGGAATGGCTACACCTTC; CDR3 protein: CASSLRPGNGYTF
J gene: TRBJ2-7; clone size: .; D gene: TRBD1; CDR3 length: 17; V gene: TRBV14; CDR3 DNA: TGTGCCAGCAGCCAGATTCCTCGGACAGGGAGCTCCTACGAGCAGTACTTC; CDR3 protein: CASSQIPRTGSSYEQYF
J gene: TRBJ1-6; clone size: .; D gene: TRBD1; CDR3 length: 12; V gene: TRBV30; CDR3 DNA: TGTGCCTGGGGACAGGGAAATTCACCCCTCCACTTT; CDR3 protein: CAWGQGNSPLHF
J gene: TRBJ2-7; clone size: .; D gene: .; CDR3 length: 14; V gene: TRBV28; CDR3 DNA: TGTGCCAGCAGCACGGGACTTAGTACCTACGAGCAGTACTTC; CDR3 protein: CASSTGLSTYEQYF
J gene: TRBJ2-5; clone size: many; D gene: .; CDR3 length: 14; V gene: TRBV6-1; CDR3 DNA: TGTGCCAGCAGTGAAGTTGGAGGGTCCGGGACCCAGTACTTC; CDR3 protein: CASSEVGGSGTQYF
J gene: TRBJ2-7; clone size: .; D gene: .; CDR3 length: 15; V gene: TRBV5-1; CDR3 DNA: TGCGCCAGCAGCTTAGCCACAGCTCCCTCCTACGAGCAGTACTTC; CDR3 protein: CASSLATAPSYEQYF
J gene: TRBJ2-2; clone size: once; D gene: .; CDR3 length: 12; V gene: TRBV6-5; CDR3 DNA: TGTGCCACTTCCGACAGGCCCGGGGAGCTGTTTTTT; CDR3 protein: CATSDRPGELFF
J gene: TRBJ2-1; clone size: few; D gene: .; CDR3 length: 12; V gene: TRBV29-1; CDR3 DNA: TGCAGCGTTGACGTGAAGGCGGGGGCTCAGTTCTTC; CDR3 protein: CSVDVKAGAQFF
J gene: TRBJ2-1; clone size: .; D gene: .; CDR3 length: 13; V gene: TRBV28; CDR3 DNA: TGTGCCAGCAGTTTTGGGCCGGGGAATGAGCAGTTCTTC; CDR3 protein: CASSFGPGNEQFF
J gene: TRBJ1-1; clone size: few; D gene: .; CDR3 length: 14; V gene: TRBV5-1; CDR3 DNA: TGCGCCAGCAGCTTGGTTGCGGGGGACACTGAAGCTTTCTTT; CDR3 protein: CASSLVAGDTEAFF
J gene: TRBJ1-6; clone size: .; D gene: .; CDR3 length: 16; V gene: TRBV5-1; CDR3 DNA: TGCGCCAGCAGCTTGGGCACAGGCGAAGCTAATTCACCCCTCCACTTT; CDR3 protein: CASSLGTGEANSPLHF
J gene: TRBJ2-3; clone size: .; D gene: TRBD2; CDR3 length: 14; V gene: TRBV29-1; CDR3 DNA: TGCAGCGTTGTTCTAGCGGGAGCAATAGATACGCAGTATTTT; CDR3 protein: CSVVLAGAIDTQYF
J gene: TRBJ1-4; clone size: few; D gene: .; CDR3 length: 13; V gene: TRBV5-4; CDR3 DNA: TGTGCCAGCAGCGTGTGGAGTAATGAAAAACTGTTTTTT; CDR3 protein: CASSVWSNEKLFF
J gene: TRBJ1-5; clone size: .; D gene: TRBD1; CDR3 length: 15; V gene: TRBV5-1; CDR3 DNA: TGCGCCAGCAGCCGGACAGGGGATAGCAATCAGCCCCAGCATTTT; CDR3 protein: CASSRTGDSNQPQHF
J gene: TRBJ2-3; clone size: .; D gene: .; CDR3 length: 11; V gene: TRBV5-6; CDR3 DNA: TGTGCCAGCAGCTCACTAGGGACGCAGTATTTT; CDR3 protein: CASSSLGTQYF
J gene: TRBJ1-5; clone size: .; D gene: TRBD1; CDR3 length: 14; V gene: TRBV28; CDR3 DNA: TGTGCCAGCAGGCCTGACAGGGCGGCACGGCCCCAGCATTTT; CDR3 protein: CASRPDRAARPQHF
J gene: TRBJ1-6; clone size: .; D gene: .; CDR3 length: 18; V gene: TRBV4-2; CDR3 DNA: TGTGCCAGCAGCCAAGATCTCGCGCAAATGGGGGGACGGTCACCCCTCCACTTT; CDR3 protein: CASSQDLAQMGGRSPLHF
J gene: TRBJ2-7; clone size: few; D gene: TRBD1; CDR3 length: 18; V gene: TRBV28; CDR3 DNA: TGTGCCAGCAGTCTTAGAGGACAGGGGGTAGGGAGCTCCTACGAGCAGTACTTC; CDR3 protein: CASSLRGQGVGSSYEQYF
J gene: TRBJ1-2; clone size: .; D gene: .; CDR3 length: 16; V gene: TRBV28; CDR3 DNA: TGTGCCAGCAGCCGAGACAGCAGTTTCACTAACTATGGCTACACCTTC; CDR3 protein: CASSRDSSFTNYGYTF
J gene: TRBJ2-3; clone size: .; D gene: .; CDR3 length: 12; V gene: TRBV19; CDR3 DNA: TGTGCCAGTAGTTATCAAGGGGCTACGCAGTATTTT; CDR3 protein: CASSYQGATQYF
J gene: TRBJ2-2; clone size: .; D gene: TRBD2; CDR3 length: 15; V gene: TRBV6-2/TRBV6-3; CDR3 DNA: TGTGCCAGCAGTTACCTTACTAGCGTTACCGGGGAGCTGTTTTTT; CDR3 protein: CASSYLTSVTGELFF
J gene: TRBJ1-1; clone size: .; D gene: .; CDR3 length: 13; V gene: TRBV7-3; CDR3 DNA: TGTGCCAGCAGCTTAACCTGGGGCGCTGAAGCTTTCTTT; CDR3 protein: CASSLTWGAEAFF
J gene: TRBJ2-3; clone size: .; D gene: TRBD2; CDR3 length: 15; V gene: TRBV19; CDR3 DNA: TGTGCCAGTAGTACTCGGACTAGCGGCACAGATACGCAGTATTTT; CDR3 protein: CASSTRTSGTDTQYF
J gene: TRBJ2-1; clone size: .; D gene: .; CDR3 length: 15; V gene: TRBV7-3; CDR3 DNA: TGTGCCAGCAGCCGCTCTGCGCGGAGCCTCGGGGAGCAGTTCTTC; CDR3 protein: CASSRSARSLGEQFF
J gene: TRBJ1-2; clone size: .; D gene: .; CDR3 length: 16; V gene: TRBV7-3; CDR3 DNA: TGTGCCAGCAGCTTAACTTCTTCCGCAGGTCGCTATGGCTACACCTTC; CDR3 protein: CASSLTSSAGRYGYTF
J gene: TRBJ2-5; clone size: .; D gene: .; CDR3 length: 13; V gene: TRBV5-1; CDR3 DNA: TGCGCCAGCAGCTTGGAACCCCAGGAGACCCAGTACTTC; CDR3 protein: CASSLEPQETQYF
J gene: TRBJ2-5; clone size: .; D gene: TRBD1; CDR3 length: 16; V gene: TRBV7-6; CDR3 DNA: TGTGCCAGCAGCCTGGGACAGGGCAAAGGCCAAGAGACCCAGTACTTC; CDR3 protein: CASSLGQGKGQETQYF
J gene: TRBJ2-7; clone size: .; D gene: .; CDR3 length: 19; V gene: TRBV7-3; CDR3 DNA: TGTGCCAGCAGCTTAAAACGGGGACTCGCGGAAGTTGTACCCTACGAGCAGTACTTC; CDR3 protein: CASSLKRGLAEVVPYEQYF
J gene: TRBJ2-5; clone size: .; D gene: TRBD2; CDR3 length: 18; V gene: TRBV7-3; CDR3 DNA: TGTGCCAGCAGCTCCGCCGGGACTAGCGGGACAGGTCAAGAGACCCAGTACTTC; CDR3 protein: CASSSAGTSGTGQETQYF
J gene: TRBJ2-2; clone size: .; D gene: .; CDR3 length: 17; V gene: TRBV24-1; CDR3 DNA: TGTGCCACCGGGGGGCCTCGGGGGGATCGTGGCACCGGGGAGCTGTTTTTT; CDR3 protein: CATGGPRGDRGTGELFF
J gene: TRBJ2-1; clone size: .; D gene: .; CDR3 length: 16; V gene: TRBV9; CDR3 DNA: TGTGCCAGCAGCCCCCAGCGGAGCTGGATTGGCCATGAGCAGTTCTTC; CDR3 protein: CASSPQRSWIGHEQFF
J gene: TRBJ1-2; clone size: .; D gene: TRBD1; CDR3 length: 14; V gene: TRBV3-1/TRBV3-2; CDR3 DNA: TGTGCCAGCAGCCAAGGACAGGGCGCCGGTGGCTACACCTTC; CDR3 protein: CASSQGQGAGGYTF
J gene: TRBJ1-5; clone size: .; D gene: TRBD1; CDR3 length: 15; V gene: TRBV6-1; CDR3 DNA: TGTGCCAGCAGTGAGGGACAGGGAATGAATCAGCCCCAGCATTTT; CDR3 protein: CASSEGQGMNQPQHF
J gene: TRBJ2-1; clone size: .; D gene: TRBD2; CDR3 length: 16; V gene: TRBV7-2; CDR3 DNA: TGTGCCAGCAGCCTCTGGACTAGCGGGAAGGTCGATGAGCAGTTCTTC; CDR3 protein: CASSLWTSGKVDEQFF
J gene: TRBJ2-1; clone size: .; D gene: .; CDR3 length: 15; V gene: TRBV15; CDR3 DNA: TGTGCCACCAGCAGAGCCTCGGGAGTCTACAATGAGCAGTTCTTC; CDR3 protein: CATSRASGVYNEQFF
J gene: TRBJ1-4; clone size: .; D gene: TRBD1; CDR3 length: 15; V gene: TRBV3-1/TRBV3-2; CDR3 DNA: TGTGCCAGCAGCCAAGCGGGGGACAGGGGAGAAAAACTGTTTTTT; CDR3 protein: CASSQAGDRGEKLFF
J gene: TRBJ2-3; clone size: .; D gene: TRBD1; CDR3 length: 15; V gene: TRBV19; CDR3 DNA: TGTGCCAGTAGTATTAAGGGGACAGGGAAGGTTTCGGTTTATTTT; CDR3 protein: CASSIKGTGKVSVYF
J gene: TRBJ1-2; clone size: .; D gene: .; CDR3 length: 13; V gene: TRBV19; CDR3 DNA: TGTGCCAGTAGTATAGGCGAGGTTGGTGGCTACACCTTC; CDR3 protein: CASSIGEVGGYTF
J gene: TRBJ2-1; clone size: .; D gene: TRBD2; CDR3 length: 16; V gene: TRBV7-2; CDR3 DNA: TGTGCCAGCAGCTTAGGGGGAGGGCAGGGTCCGCATGAGCAGTTCTTC; CDR3 protein: CASSLGGGQGPHEQFF
J gene: TRBJ1-1; clone size: .; D gene: TRBD1; CDR3 length: 13; V gene: TRBV11-2; CDR3 DNA: TGTGCCAGCAGCTTAGGGGACAGTCTAAAAGCTTTCTTT; CDR3 protein: CASSLGDSLKAFF
J gene: TRBJ1-5; clone size: .; D gene: TRBD1; CDR3 length: 14; V gene: TRBV9; CDR3 DNA: TGTGCCAGCAGCGCTGGGACAGGGCAACAGCCCCAGCATTTT; CDR3 protein: CASSAGTGQQPQHF
J gene: TRBJ1-6; clone size: .; D gene: .; CDR3 length: 14; V gene: TRBV5-1; CDR3 DNA: TGCGCCAGCAGCTTCGAGACAGGAGAGGCACCCCTCCACTTT; CDR3 protein: CASSFETGEAPLHF